This entry lists 28 T cell receptor beta chains sequenced from one sample in a study of blood T cells in healthy people across ages. Alongside a J-beta primer mix, a sample-barcoded 5' primer served in a second PCR lasting about 6 to 11 cycles. In TCRdb, the 5' RACE reads were re-called with MiXCR into one record per CDR3 protein. The data hold about 1,600,000 distinct CDR3 sequences, with 40% to 50% observed a single time. Source material: blood. The source of these receptors is a woman between 18 and 29 years old in good health.

This sequence joins TRBV20-1 and TRBJ1-2; D is unclear. The CDR3 runs 11 residues. Germline loops: CDR1 DFQATT, CDR2 SNEGSKA (reference sequence). The CDR3 DNA sequence: TGCAGGGGAAAGGCTGCTTATGGCTACACCTTC. Translation gives CRGKAAYGYTF.

This clonotype showed up just a few times. The chain employs TRBV7-9 and TRBJ2-4, with a tentative D call TRBD1 (8 bases). Germline CDR1 and CDR2: SEHNR and FQNEAQ (reference sequence). V gave up 3 bases and J gave up 3 bases, with 18 bases separating them. There are 17 residues in the CDR3. The CDR3 nucleotides are TGTGCCAGCAGCTTGCCCACAGGGGGAGGGGACAAAAACATTCAGTACTTC. Protein: CASSLPTGGGDKNIQYF.

The sample holds one count of this clonotype. The chain carries TRBV4-2 and TRBJ2-4, with 13 nucleotides matching TRBD2. CDR3 length: 17 amino acids. The trim removed 0 bases at V and 7 bases at J, leaving 6 bases unmatched. The germline V gene encodes CDR1 LGHNA and CDR2 YNFKEQ. CDR3 sequence (DNA): TGTGCCAGCAGCCAAGAACTAGCGGGGGGGCCCGATAACATTCAGTACTTC. Amino acids: CASSQELAGGPDNIQYF.

This clonotype occurred a few times. V usage is TRBV3-1 and J usage is TRBJ2-5; D is possibly TRBD2 (6 bases). The length of the CDR3 is 16 residues. Germline V gene sequence: CDR1 LGHDT, CDR2 YNNKEL (reference sequence). The ends were cut back, 4 bases at V and 4 bases at J, with 19 bases in the middle. The CDR3 spells CASSLTPGGSGETQYF. The CDR3, as DNA: TGTGCCAGCAGCCTAACCCCTGGAGGGAGTGGAGAGACCCAGTACTTC.

The chain employs TRBV6-4 and TRBJ1-6, with D possibly TRBD1 on 6 matching bases. With 4 bases removed from V and 8 bases from J, the gap between germline ends came to 12 bases. The CDR3 runs to 14 residues. The V gene's germline CDR1 is MRHNA and CDR2 SNTAGT. DNA of the CDR3: TGTGCCAGCAGTGGGACAGCGGGGCATTCACCCCTCCACTTT. This gives the protein CASSGTAGHSPLHF.

V and J are TRBV6-6 and TRBJ1-2, with D possibly matching TRBD1 (6 bases). Trimming removed 5 bases from V and 2 bases from J, with 12 bases in between. The CDR3 length is 14 residues. Germline CDR1 is MNHNY and CDR2 is SVGAGI (reference sequence). CDR3 sequence reads: CASSADSSNYGYTF. The DNA for the CDR3 is TGTGCCAGCAGTGCGGACAGTAGCAACTATGGCTACACCTTC.

The chain combines TRBV27 with TRBJ2-5, with D perhaps being TRBD1 or TRBD2 (6 bases each). The end of the DNA is better explained by TRBJ2-7, so the J call may be wrong. The length of the CDR3 is 14 residues. Germline V gives CDR1 MNHEY, CDR2 SMNVEV (reference sequence). The CDR3, as DNA: TGTGCCAGCAGTGGGGGGCCCCGGGTCTACGAGCAGTACTTC. Translating it yields CASSGGPRVYEQYF.

CDR3 protein: CASSWDRLSGANVLTF. The CDR3 nucleotides are TGTGCCAGCAGCTGGGACAGGCTCTCTGGGGCCAACGTCCTGACTTTC. The chain has TRBV5-5 and TRBJ2-6, with 8 bases aligning to TRBD1. Germline CDR1 and CDR2: SGHKS and YYEKEE (reference sequence). The V and J ends lost 3 bases and 0 bases, in that order; junction bases with no gene match: 2. The CDR3 is made up of 16 amino acids.

The genes are TRBV20-1 and TRBJ1-2; D call uncertain. Germline CDR1 DFQATT, CDR2 SNEGSKA (reference sequence). This CDR3 is built from 14 residues. V lost 0 bases and J 2 bases, leaving 10 bases between the germline ends. This chain's CDR3 is CSARDDSGNYGYTF. In DNA form, the CDR3 reads TGCAGTGCTAGAGATGATTCGGGGAACTATGGCTACACCTTC.

The rearrangement uses TRBV5-1 and TRBJ2-7; unclear D gene. Germline CDR1 reads SGHRS; CDR2 reads YFSETQ. V dropped 0 bases and J dropped 5 bases, with 6 bases sitting between them. The CDR3 has 12 amino acids. CDR3 region: CASSLVMDEQYF. The CDR3 DNA follows: TGCGCCAGCAGCTTGGTTATGGACGAGCAGTACTTC.

V usage is TRBV20-1 and J usage is TRBJ1-5; a possible D gene is TRBD1 (5 bases). Germline loops: CDR1 DFQATT, CDR2 SNEGSKA (reference sequence). This CDR3 has 14 residues. V was clipped by 8 bases and J by 0 bases, with 14 bases between them. CDR3 protein: CSIVQGYSNQPQHF. CDR3 coding DNA: TGCAGTATTGTCCAGGGATATAGCAATCAGCCCCAGCATTTT.

This clonotype has only a few counts. The rearrangement joins TRBV20-1 to TRBJ2-4, with a weak D call TRBD2 (5 bases). Trimming took 5 bases from V and 13 from J, leaving 12 bases between them. From germline, CDR1 is DFQATT and CDR2 SNEGSKA (reference sequence). The length of the CDR3 is 10 residues. The DNA of the CDR3 is TGCAGTGCTGACTTGGGAGAGCAGTACTTC. This translates into CSADLGEQYF.

CDR3 sequence (DNA): TGTGCCACCTCCCTAGCGGGAGGGTTAGATACGCAGTATTTT. Its translation: CATSLAGGLDTQYF. V gene TRBV6-5 combines with J gene TRBJ2-3; 12 nucleotides match TRBD2. CDR3 length equals 14 residues. Germline-derived CDR1 and CDR2 are MNHEY and SVGAGI. V was clipped by 10 bases and J by 5 bases; unmatched bases: 7.

This rearrangement joins TRBV20-1 to TRBJ2-7, with D possibly matching TRBD2 (5 bases). The germline V gene has CDR1 DFQATT and CDR2 SNEGSKA (reference sequence). The CDR3 covers 14 residues. Trimming removed 6 bases from V and 2 bases from J, with 17 bases in between. The CDR3 sequence is CSALLAEATYEQYF. CDR3 in DNA: TGCAGTGCCCTATTGGCGGAGGCAACCTACGAGCAGTACTTC.

Note on this clonotype: An end of the junction does not agree with germline; a read error may underlie this. V usage is TRBV5-1 and J usage is TRBJ2-7; D is perhaps TRBD1 (6 bases). Germline V gene sequence: CDR1 SGHRS, CDR2 YFSETQ. This CDR3 region has 14 residues. Here the CDR3 reads CVSSLKGVPYEQYF. The CDR3 DNA reads as TGCGTCAGCAGCTTGAAGGGGGTACCCTACGAGCAGTACTTC. Together with reference TRBV5-1 and TRBJ2-7, the CDR3 gives the full variable domain: KAGVTQTPRYLIKTRGQQVTLSCSPISGHRSVSWYQQTPGQGLQFLFEYFSETQRNKGNFPGRFSGRQFSNSRSEMNVSTLELGDSALYLCVSSLKGVPYEQYFGPGTRLTVT.

The table lists this clonotype with a few counts. The chain employs TRBV11-2 and TRBJ2-5; no reliable D call. Germline values: CDR1 SGHAT, CDR2 FQNNGV. V dropped 4 bases and J dropped 3 bases, with 15 bases sitting between them. The CDR3 totals 15 residues. The CDR3 here is CASSSWVNTKETQYF. DNA for the CDR3: TGTGCCAGCAGCTCATGGGTAAATACTAAAGAGACCCAGTACTTC.

This clonotype appeared a few times. The gene calls are TRBV5-1 and TRBJ2-3; 8 bases line up with TRBD1. This CDR3 is built from 17 residues. Germline-derived CDR1 and CDR2 are SGHRS and YFSETQ. J gave up 4 bases and V 0 bases, and 10 bases lay outside the gene matches. In DNA form, the CDR3 reads TGCGCCAGCAGCTTGGAGGGCCTGACAGGGGCGGCAGATACGCAGTATTTT. It encodes CASSLEGLTGAADTQYF.

The chain recombines TRBV14 with TRBJ1-1; D unclear. This CDR3 is built from 13 residues. In germline, CDR1 is SGHDN, CDR2 FVKESK. Trimming removed 4 bases from V and 6 bases from J, with 12 bases in between. CDR3 coding DNA: TGTGCCAGCAGCCTAAGTCGGGAAGCTGAAGCTTTCTTT. Translating it yields CASSLSREAEAFF.

The CDR3 reads CASSSRTSGGVTDTQYF. The CDR3 region has the DNA TGTGCCAGCAGCTCCAGGACTAGCGGGGGGGTCACAGATACGCAGTATTTT. The chain links TRBV5-6 to TRBJ2-3; TRBD2 agrees at 15 bases. The CDR3 runs to 17 residues. V shed 3 bases, J shed 2 bases, and the junction held 4 bases outside the gene matches. Germline loops: CDR1 SGHDT, CDR2 YYEEEE.

V and J are TRBV12-3 or TRBV12-4 and TRBJ2-1, with TRBD2 matching 7 bases. Trimming cost V 4 bases and J 9 bases; bases outside gene matches: 15. The CDR3 sequence is 16 residues long. The CDR3 loop reads CASSSPGTGGRGEQFF. The CDR3 DNA follows: TGTGCCAGCAGTTCCCCGGGGACTGGCGGGAGAGGTGAGCAGTTCTTC.

This clonotype was counted a few times. The chain combines TRBV2 with TRBJ2-4; possible D gene TRBD2, 6 bases. The J call is uncertain, as TRBJ2-7 better fits the DNA end. Germline V lookup: CDR1 SNHLY, CDR2 FYNNEI. CDR3 size: 14 residues. The CDR3 coding sequence is TGTGCCAGCAGGGTACCGGGACTCAGCTACGAGCAGTACTTC. Residues: CASRVPGLSYEQYF.

This chain uses TRBV10-2 with TRBJ2-5, with D uncertain. There are 12 residues in the CDR3. Germline assignment: CDR1 WSHSY and CDR2 SAAADI. V lost 6 bases, J lost 11 bases, and 16 bases lay in between. The CDR3 loop reads CASSPPGEGQYF. DNA for the CDR3: TGCGCCAGCAGCCCCCCCGGCGAAGGGCAGTACTTC.

A note on this clonotype: One end of the junction varies from germline; a read error may be responsible. J is TRBJ1-2 and V is TRBV6-6; 7 bases align to TRBD1. This CDR3 region has 15 residues. Germline CDR1 reads MNHNY; CDR2 reads SVGAGI (reference sequence). The CDR3 is CTSSFDRASMEGYTF. The CDR3 nucleotides are TGTACCAGCAGTTTCGACAGGGCCTCAATGGAGGGCTACACCTTC.

The genes are TRBV6-2 or TRBV6-3 and TRBJ1-4; 9 nucleotides line up with TRBD1. The CDR3 contains 15 residues. Germline V CDR1 and CDR2: MNHEY, SVGEGT. V gave up 5 bases and J gave up 3 bases; unmatched junction bases: 4. The CDR3 here is CASSAYRGPNEKLFF. CDR3 DNA sequence: TGTGCCAGCAGTGCCTACAGGGGGCCTAATGAAAAACTGTTTTTT.

This clonotype was counted between two and nine times. Relative to the germline gene, one junction end is altered; a read error may explain this. This chain joins TRBV20-1 and TRBJ1-5, with TRBD1 as a possible D gene (5 bases). There are 15 residues in the CDR3. Germline lookup yields CDR1 DFQATT and CDR2 SNEGSKA (reference sequence). The CDR3 here is CSAGEAKGSSQPQHF. In nucleotides, the CDR3 is TGTAGTGCTGGGGAGGCAAAGGGGTCGAGTCAGCCCCAGCATTTT.

This sequence joins TRBV27 and TRBJ1-5, with a tentative D call TRBD1 (5 bases). Trimming took 2 bases from V and 6 from J, leaving 14 bases between them. In germline, CDR1 is MNHEY, CDR2 SMNVEV (reference sequence). This CDR3 is built from 15 residues. The CDR3 DNA follows: TGTGCCAGCAGTTTAATGTCGGGGGTGACTCAGCCCCAGCATTTT. As protein: CASSLMSGVTQPQHF.

The rearrangement links TRBV25-1 to TRBJ2-7; D is unresolved. The V end lost 4 bases, the J end lost 7 bases, and 8 bases lay between the germline ends. The CDR3 totals 11 residues. Germline CDR1 is MGHDK and CDR2 is SYGVNS. CDR3 DNA: TGTGCCAGCAGTGGCCAGTGGGAGCAGTACTTC. Its translation is CASSGQWEQYF.

This clonotype was observed a handful of times. This chain joins TRBV4-1 and TRBJ1-5; a possible D gene is TRBD1 (6 bases). Germline-derived CDR1 and CDR2 are MGHRA and YSYEKL. Trimming left V 3 bases short and J 7 bases short, with 10 bases between. The CDR3 spans 13 residues. The CDR3: CASSHTGPQPQHF. CDR3 coding DNA: TGCGCCAGCAGCCATACAGGGCCGCAGCCCCAGCATTTT.